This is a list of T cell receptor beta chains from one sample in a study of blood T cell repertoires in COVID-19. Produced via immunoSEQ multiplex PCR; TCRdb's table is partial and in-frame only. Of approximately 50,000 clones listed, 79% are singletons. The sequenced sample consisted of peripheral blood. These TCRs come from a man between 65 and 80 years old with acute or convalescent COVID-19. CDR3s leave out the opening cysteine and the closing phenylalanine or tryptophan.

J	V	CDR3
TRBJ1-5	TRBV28	ASSPPGYQPQH
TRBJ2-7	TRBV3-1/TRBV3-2	ASSPGQGVSYEQY
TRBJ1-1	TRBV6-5	ASRTGRHTEAF
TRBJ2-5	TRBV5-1	ASSQTSGGQETQY
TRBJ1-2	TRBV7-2	ASSPRDSPDGYT
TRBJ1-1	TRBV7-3	ASSLAFTGRNTEAF
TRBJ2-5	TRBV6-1	ASSEYRRGQDTQETQY
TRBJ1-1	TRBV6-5	ASSRNKNTEAF
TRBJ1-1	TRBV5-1	ASSPDQGTEAF
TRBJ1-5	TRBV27	ASSLTGQPQH
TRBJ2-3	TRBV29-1	SVEDSRAGGGADTQY
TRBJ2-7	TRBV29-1	SGLASYEQY
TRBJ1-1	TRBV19	ASSTGDSRVTEAF
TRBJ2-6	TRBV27	ASSLHRGSGANVLT
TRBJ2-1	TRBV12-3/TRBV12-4	ASSPRNNEQF
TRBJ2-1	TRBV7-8	ASSLILAGADNEQF
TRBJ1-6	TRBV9	ASSVGNNSPLH
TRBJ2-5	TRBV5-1	ASRPDWGGVTQY
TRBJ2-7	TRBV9	ASSGGPSGYEQY
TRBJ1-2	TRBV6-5	ASRIGSGPNYGYT
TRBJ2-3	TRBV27	ASRRALSGGPSDTQY
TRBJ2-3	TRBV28	ASSGTSELADTQY
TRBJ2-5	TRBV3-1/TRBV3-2	ASSSVEETQY
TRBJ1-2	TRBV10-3	ATEGGQGADYGYT
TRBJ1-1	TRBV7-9	ASSLSWGRENTEAF
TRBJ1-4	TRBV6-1	ASSEALQAKLF
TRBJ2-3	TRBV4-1	ASSQGRATDTQY